This T cell receptor beta chain was captured by sequencing in a study of CD8+CD57+ T cells in acquired aplastic anemia. At the level of the study: Recorded DNA amounts for sorted CD4+ and CD8+ cells had an average of around 3 ug. Average CD4+ read depth in healthy donors was around 9.9 million reads. Study-level points and caveats: Between the patient and control groups, CD8+ Simpson's diversity did not differ significantly.

As to this clonotype: Its matching antigen is unknown.

Trimming left V 7 bases short and J 3 bases short, with 13 bases between. The CDR3 has 12 amino acids. Germline V gives CDR1 SQVTM, CDR2 ANQGSEA. Researchers used genomic DNA as the template to profile TCR beta VDJ and CDR3. From the reads, TCRdb called clonotypes with MiXCR, one entry per CDR3 protein. The sample yields about 35,000 distinct CDR3 sequences, approximately 73% seen once. The clonotype was recovered from a human donor in good health, serving as a control. The specimen was sorted CD4+, CD8+, or CD8+CD57+ T cells (not recorded which) from PBMCs. The V gene is TRBV29-1, the J gene TRBJ2-7, with D hard to call. The CDR3 loop is CSDGPEFYEQYF. The CDR3 bases are TGCAGCGACGGGCCGGAGTTCTACGAGCAGTACTTC.